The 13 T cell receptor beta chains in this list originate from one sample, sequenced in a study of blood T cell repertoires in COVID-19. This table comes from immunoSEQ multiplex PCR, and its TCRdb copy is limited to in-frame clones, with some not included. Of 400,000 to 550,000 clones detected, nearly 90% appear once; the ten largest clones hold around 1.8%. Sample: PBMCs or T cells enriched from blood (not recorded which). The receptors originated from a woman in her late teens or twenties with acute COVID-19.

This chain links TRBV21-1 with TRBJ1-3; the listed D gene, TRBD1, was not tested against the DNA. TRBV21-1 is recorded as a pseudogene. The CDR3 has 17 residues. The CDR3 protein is CASRDRQGRSSGNTIYF. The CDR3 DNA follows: TGTGCCAGCAGGGACAGGCAAGGCCGTAGCTCTGGAAACACCATATATTTT.

Here the CDR3 DNA reads TGTGCCTGGAGTGATCAGGCGATTAATGAAAAACTGTTTTTT. Translation gives CAWSDQAINEKLFF. V and J are TRBV30 and TRBJ1-4; D uncertain. This CDR3 spans 14 amino acids. The germline V and J ends were trimmed by 1 base and 4 bases, with 10 bases remaining between them. Germline loops: CDR1 GTSNPN, CDR2 SVGIG (reference sequence). The complete variable domain, with remaining parts taken from reference TRBV30 and TRBJ1-4, reads SQTIHQWPATLVQPVGSPLSLECTVEGTSNPNLYWYRQAAGRGLQLLFYSVGIGQISSEVPQNLSASRPQDRQFILSSKKLLLSDSGFYLCAWSDQAINEKLFFGSGTQLSVL.

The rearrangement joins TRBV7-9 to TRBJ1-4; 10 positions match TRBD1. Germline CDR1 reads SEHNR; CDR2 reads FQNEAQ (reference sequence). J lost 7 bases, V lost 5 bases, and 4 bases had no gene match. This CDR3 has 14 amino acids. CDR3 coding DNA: TGTGCCAGCAGCGGCCGGGACAGGGGTGAAAAACTGTTTTTT. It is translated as CASSGRDRGEKLFF.

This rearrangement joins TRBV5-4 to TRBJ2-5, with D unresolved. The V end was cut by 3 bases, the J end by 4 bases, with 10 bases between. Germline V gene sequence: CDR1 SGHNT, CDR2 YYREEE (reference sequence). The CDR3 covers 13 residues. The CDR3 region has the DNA TGTGCCAGCAGCTCTACCCTTGGAGAGACCCAGTACTTC. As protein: CASSSTLGETQYF.

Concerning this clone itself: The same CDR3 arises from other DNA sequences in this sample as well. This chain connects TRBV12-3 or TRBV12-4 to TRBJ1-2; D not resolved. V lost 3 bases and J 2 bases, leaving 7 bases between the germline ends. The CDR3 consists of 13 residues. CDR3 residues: CASSLGRNYGYTF. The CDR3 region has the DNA TGTGCCAGCAGTTTGGGCAGGAACTATGGCTACACCTTC.

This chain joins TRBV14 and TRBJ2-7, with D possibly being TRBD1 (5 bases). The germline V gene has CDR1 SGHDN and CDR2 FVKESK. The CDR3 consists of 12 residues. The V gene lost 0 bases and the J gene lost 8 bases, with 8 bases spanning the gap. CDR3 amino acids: CASSQDRQKQYF. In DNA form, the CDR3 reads TGTGCCAGCAGCCAAGATCGACAGAAGCAGTACTTC.

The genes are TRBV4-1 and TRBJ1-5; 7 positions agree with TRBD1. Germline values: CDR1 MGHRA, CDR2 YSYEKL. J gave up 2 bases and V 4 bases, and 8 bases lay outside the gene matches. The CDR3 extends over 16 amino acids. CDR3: CASSRWTGGGNQPQHF. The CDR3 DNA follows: TGCGCCAGCAGCCGTTGGACAGGAGGGGGCAATCAGCCCCAGCATTTT.

CDR3 residues: CASSLIRGLDTGELFF. CDR3 sequence (DNA): TGTGCCAGCAGTTTGATTCGAGGGTTAGACACCGGGGAGCTGTTTTTT. The chain joins TRBV27 to TRBJ2-2, with D perhaps matching TRBD2 (5 bases). The CDR3 spans 16 residues. V was cut by 3 bases and J by 3 bases, with 14 bases left in between. Per the germline V gene, CDR1 is MNHEY and CDR2 is SMNVEV (reference sequence).

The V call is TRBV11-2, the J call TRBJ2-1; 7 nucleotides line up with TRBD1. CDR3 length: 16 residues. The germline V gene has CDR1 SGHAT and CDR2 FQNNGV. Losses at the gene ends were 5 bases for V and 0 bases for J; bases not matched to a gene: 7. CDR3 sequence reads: CASSQGGLSSYNEQFF. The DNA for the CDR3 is TGTGCCAGCAGCCAAGGGGGCTTGAGCTCCTACAATGAGCAGTTCTTC.

The CDR3 sequence: CASSPRGEGINTGELFF. CDR3 coding DNA: TGTGCCAGCAGCCCTAGGGGGGAGGGCATTAACACCGGGGAGCTGTTTTTT. V usage is TRBV9 and J usage is TRBJ2-2, with D perhaps TRBD2 (7 bases). This CDR3 is 17 amino acids long. Germline values: CDR1 SGDLS, CDR2 YYNGEE. V lost 4 bases to trimming and J lost 2 bases, with 18 bases between them.

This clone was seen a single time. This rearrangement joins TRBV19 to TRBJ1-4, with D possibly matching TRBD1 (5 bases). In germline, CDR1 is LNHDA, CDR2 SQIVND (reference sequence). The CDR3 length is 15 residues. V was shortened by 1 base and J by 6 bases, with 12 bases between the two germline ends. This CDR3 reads CASSIVAGRDEKLFF. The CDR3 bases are TGTGCCAGTAGTATAGTGGCAGGGAGGGATGAAAAACTGTTTTTT.

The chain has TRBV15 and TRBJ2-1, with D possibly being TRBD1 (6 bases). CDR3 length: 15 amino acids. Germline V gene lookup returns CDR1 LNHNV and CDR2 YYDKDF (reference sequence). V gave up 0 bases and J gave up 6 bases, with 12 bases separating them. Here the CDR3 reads CATSRDTAGVNEQFF. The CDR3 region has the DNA TGTGCCACCAGCAGAGATACGGCAGGGGTCAATGAGCAGTTCTTC.

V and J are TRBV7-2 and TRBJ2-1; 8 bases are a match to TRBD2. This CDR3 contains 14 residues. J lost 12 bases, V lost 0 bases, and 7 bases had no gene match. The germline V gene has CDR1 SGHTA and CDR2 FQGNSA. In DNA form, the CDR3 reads TGTGCCAGCAGCTTAGCGGGGTACCGGGAGGGGCAGTTCTTC. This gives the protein CASSLAGYREGQFF.